A single sample gave rise to the 21 T cell receptor beta chains below, sequenced in a study of T cell repertoires in cytomegalovirus infection. Via MiXCR, TCRdb re-called the reads, giving one row per CDR3 protein. Among 740,000 or so distinct CDR3 sequences listed, 35% were seen once. Sequenced: PBMCs. Every receptor here comes from a human donor in good health (CMV status not recorded). Some clones in this sample may be carry-over from other donors' samples.

The chain carries TRBV19 and TRBJ2-1, with 10 bases identical to TRBD2. The CDR3 runs to 16 residues. Germline CDR1 and CDR2: LNHDA and SQIVND (reference sequence). V dropped 3 bases and J dropped 7; count of bases not matched to a gene: 9. The CDR3 loop reads CASSIEGISGRNEQFF. Written as DNA, the CDR3 is TGTGCCAGTAGTATCGAAGGGATTAGCGGGAGGAATGAGCAGTTCTTC.

This clonotype was detected a few times. The chain employs TRBV4-2 and TRBJ2-7; TRBD2 might be the D (6 bases). CDR1 LGHNA and CDR2 YNFKEQ come from the germline V gene. The CDR3 runs to 12 residues. V was clipped by 4 bases and J by 5 bases, with 9 bases between them. Here the CDR3 reads CASSRIADEQYF. For the CDR3, the DNA is TGTGCCAGCAGCCGTATAGCGGACGAGCAGTACTTC.

This clonotype showed up just a few times. The V gene is TRBV7-9, the J gene TRBJ1-1; D is possibly TRBD1 (5 bases). V was pared by 5 bases and J by 8 bases, with 18 bases between. CDR3 length: 14 amino acids. Per the germline V gene, CDR1 is SEHNR and CDR2 is FQNEAQ (reference sequence). The CDR3 loop reads CASSHMTENPEAFF. The CDR3 DNA is TGTGCCAGCAGCCATATGACAGAGAACCCCGAAGCTTTCTTT.

The rearrangement joins TRBV15 to TRBJ2-2; D perhaps matches TRBD1 (8 bases). The CDR3 extends over 17 amino acids. Germline V gene lookup returns CDR1 LNHNV and CDR2 YYDKDF (reference sequence). V lost 3 bases and J lost 1, with 15 bases in between. The chain's CDR3 is CATSRGGTGLNTGELFF. CDR3 in DNA: TGTGCCACCAGCAGGGGGGGGACAGGCTTGAACACCGGGGAGCTGTTTTTT. The variable domain in full, completed from reference TRBV15 and TRBJ2-2, reads DAMVIQNPRYQVTQFGKPVTLSCSQTLNHNVMYWYQQKSSQAPKLLFHYYDKDFNNEADTPDNFQSRRPNTSFCFLDIRSPGLGDTAMYLCATSRGGTGLNTGELFFGEGSRLTVL.

J is TRBJ2-5 and V is TRBV11-2; D ambiguous. CDR1 is SGHAT, CDR2 FQNNGV, per germline. This CDR3 is built from 15 residues. V dropped 0 bases and J dropped 2 bases, with 10 bases sitting between them. The CDR3 loop reads CASSLDLRSQETQYF. The CDR3 DNA reads TGTGCCAGCAGCTTAGATTTGAGGTCACAAGAGACCCAGTACTTC.

The table lists this clonotype with a few counts. The chain carries TRBV12-3 or TRBV12-4 and TRBJ1-5; 8 bases align to TRBD1. CDR3 length: 11 residues. V dropped 6 bases and J dropped 13; count of bases not matched to a gene: 5. The CDR3, as DNA: TGTGCCAGCAGCCTCCGGGACAGGCAGCATTTT. Its translation: CASSLRDRQHF.

In its sample, this clonotype was seen a few times. The chain links TRBV2 to TRBJ1-5; no firm D call. Trimming took 6 bases from V and 9 from J, leaving 12 bases between them. Germline values: CDR1 SNHLY, CDR2 FYNNEI. CDR3 length: 12 amino acids. Here the CDR3 reads CASRGSGRPQHF. The CDR3 region has the DNA TGTGCCAGCAGGGGGAGTGGTCGGCCCCAGCATTTT.

The genes are TRBV28 and TRBJ2-4, with TRBD1 as a possible D gene (6 bases). The CDR3 has 15 residues. In germline, CDR1 is MDHEN, CDR2 SYDVKM. Deletions cut 6 bases from V and 0 bases from J, with 12 bases between. CDR3 loop: CASRTYREAKNIQYF. DNA of the CDR3: TGTGCCAGCAGGACCTACAGGGAAGCCAAAAACATTCAGTACTTC.

V is TRBV29-1 and J is TRBJ2-3; 12 bases agree with TRBD2. The CDR3 has 14 residues. The V gene end was trimmed by 5 bases and the J gene end by 4 bases; junction bases not matched to a gene: 4. The germline V gene has CDR1 SQVTM and CDR2 ANQGSEA. In DNA, the CDR3 is TGCAGCGTTCGACTAGCGGGGGTAGCAGATACGCAGTATTTT. Protein product: CSVRLAGVADTQYF.

This clonotype was observed a few times. This chain links TRBV7-9 with TRBJ2-5; TRBD1 matches at 9 bases. CDR1 SEHNR and CDR2 FQNEAQ come from the germline V gene (reference sequence). V shed 5 bases and J 10 bases; nucleotides not matched to a gene: 11. This CDR3 spans 14 amino acids. The CDR3 reads CASSPRDRVLGQYF. As DNA, the CDR3 is TGTGCCAGCAGCCCACGGGACAGGGTCTTGGGCCAGTACTTC.

This clonotype has just a few counts. V usage is TRBV12-3 or TRBV12-4 and J usage is TRBJ2-1, with 7 bases fitting TRBD1. There are 16 residues in the CDR3. V was clipped by 6 bases and J by 1 base; unmatched bases: 9. CDR3 sequence (DNA): TGTGCCAGCAGACGTACCGGGACAGAATCCTACAATGAGCAGTTCTTC. Translation: CASRRTGTESYNEQFF.

V usage is TRBV28 and J usage is TRBJ1-2; 10 bases fit TRBD1. The CDR3 totals 15 residues. CDR1 is MDHEN, CDR2 SYDVKM, per germline. The J segment lost 9 bases and the V segment lost 7 bases, leaving 14 bases of the junction unmatched. CDR3 residues: CASNTLTGGIFSYTF. The CDR3 coding sequence is TGTGCCAGCAATACTCTGACAGGGGGCATCTTTAGCTACACCTTC.

This clonotype was found a few times. The CDR3 reads CASSDGTGGILSYEQYF. CDR3 nucleotides: TGTGCCAGCAGTGATGGGACAGGGGGGATACTCTCCTACGAGCAGTACTTC. The chain combines TRBV2 with TRBJ2-7, with 11 bases fitting TRBD1. V dropped 3 bases and J dropped 0; count of bases not matched to a gene: 7. Per germline, CDR1 SNHLY and CDR2 FYNNEI. This CDR3 is built from 17 residues.

This clonotype was seen more than once but under ten times. The gene calls are TRBV5-5 and TRBJ2-1; a weak D match, TRBD2 (7 bases). V lost 1 base and J 6 bases, leaving 17 bases between the germline ends. CDR1 is SGHKS and CDR2 is YYEKEE in the germline V gene (reference sequence). The CDR3 is made up of 16 amino acids. The CDR3 region has the DNA TGTGCCAGCAGCTTGCCCGGGACACTAGCGTTCAATGAGCAGTTCTTC. Translated, it gives CASSLPGTLAFNEQFF.

The gene calls are TRBV9 and TRBJ1-1; a possible D gene is TRBD1 (6 bases). This CDR3 region has 14 residues. Germline assignment: CDR1 SGDLS and CDR2 YYNGEE. V dropped 3 bases and J dropped 1 base, with 10 bases sitting between them. CDR3 protein: CASSGGTRNTEAFF. The CDR3 DNA sequence: TGTGCCAGCAGCGGAGGGACAAGGAACACTGAAGCTTTCTTT.

The V and J genes are TRBV12-3 or TRBV12-4 and TRBJ1-6, with D unresolved. This CDR3 comprises 15 residues. V lost 2 bases and J lost 6, with 11 bases in between. CDR3: CASSLLPGINSPLHF. CDR3 bases: TGTGCCAGCAGTTTACTTCCGGGAATTAATTCACCCCTCCACTTT.

The V gene is TRBV7-6, the J gene TRBJ1-6; perhaps TRBD1 as D (6 bases). The CDR3 extends over 14 amino acids. Per germline, CDR1 SGHVS and CDR2 FNYEAQ. Trimming pared 5 bases from V and 7 bases from J, leaving 12 bases between. Here the CDR3 reads CASSADRQNSPLHF. CDR3 bases: TGTGCCAGCAGCGCCGACAGGCAGAATTCACCCCTCCACTTT.

V and J are TRBV6-6 and TRBJ1-1; 8 bases match TRBD1. Germline lookup yields CDR1 MNHNY and CDR2 SVGAGI (reference sequence). V trimming: 2 bases; J trimming: 5 bases; junction bases outside the gene matches: 7. This CDR3 is built from 15 residues. CDR3 sequence: CASSYTRGRGTEAFF. CDR3 coding DNA: TGTGCCAGCAGTTACACCAGGGGGCGCGGAACTGAAGCTTTCTTT.

The chain couples TRBV6-6 to TRBJ1-5, with D possibly TRBD1 on 5 matching bases. V lost 5 bases, J lost 3 bases, and 14 bases lay in between. This CDR3 spans 15 amino acids. From germline, CDR1 is MNHNY and CDR2 SVGAGI (reference sequence). The CDR3 protein is CASSRSTAFNQPQHF. The CDR3 DNA reads as TGTGCCAGCAGTCGGTCGACAGCCTTCAATCAGCCCCAGCATTTT.

A note on this clonotype: One end of the junction fails to match germline, which may point to a read error. This sequence joins TRBV7-6 and TRBJ1-1, with D uncertain. From germline, CDR1 is SGHVS and CDR2 FNYEAQ. The CDR3 loop spans 14 amino acids. This CDR3 is CASSLGGLGTEALF. The CDR3 coding sequence is TGTGCCAGCAGCTTGGGAGGGCTCGGCACTGAAGCTTTATTT.

The table lists this clonotype with a few counts. The rearrangement joins TRBV7-9 to TRBJ1-1, with 9 bases lining up with TRBD1. The ends lost 4 bases at V and 4 bases at J; junction bases unmatched: 4. Germline V gene sequence: CDR1 SEHNR, CDR2 FQNEAQ (reference sequence). The CDR3 consists of 14 residues. CDR3 amino acids: CASSSWDRATEAFF. In DNA, the CDR3 is TGTGCCAGCAGCTCGTGGGACAGGGCCACTGAAGCTTTCTTT.